A single count supports the clone carrying this TCR beta chain. CDR3 length equals 13 residues. The record originates from a study of blood T cell repertoires in COVID-19. On the study more broadly: Samples taken during acute and convalescent COVID-19 were collected in the United States, Italy and Spain.

Assay: immunoSEQ multiplex PCR; the TCRdb copy retains only in-frame clones and omits some. Among roughly 100,000 clones listed, 84% were seen once. The sequence derives from a human donor in a cohort sampled during active COVID-19. This rearrangement joins TRBV21-1 to TRBJ2-2; TRBD2, the D gene given by the table, was not confirmed from the DNA. TRBV21-1 counts as a pseudogene. Sequencing used peripheral blood. CDR3 bases: TGTGCCAGCAGCAACGGTGACACCGGGGAGCTGTTTTTT. It translates to CASSNGDTGELFF.